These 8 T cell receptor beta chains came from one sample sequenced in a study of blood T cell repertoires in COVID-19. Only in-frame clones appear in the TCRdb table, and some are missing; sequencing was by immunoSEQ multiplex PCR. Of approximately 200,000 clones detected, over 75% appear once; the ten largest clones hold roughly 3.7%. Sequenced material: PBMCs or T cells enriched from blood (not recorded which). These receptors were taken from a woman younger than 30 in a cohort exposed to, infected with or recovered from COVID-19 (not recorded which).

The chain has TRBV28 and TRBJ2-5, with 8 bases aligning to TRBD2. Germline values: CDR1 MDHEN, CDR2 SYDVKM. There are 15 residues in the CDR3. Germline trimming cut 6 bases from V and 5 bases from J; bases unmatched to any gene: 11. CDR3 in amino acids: CASSPLPGGHETQYF. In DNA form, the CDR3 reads TGTGCCAGCAGCCCTCTCCCGGGGGGGCACGAGACCCAGTACTTC.

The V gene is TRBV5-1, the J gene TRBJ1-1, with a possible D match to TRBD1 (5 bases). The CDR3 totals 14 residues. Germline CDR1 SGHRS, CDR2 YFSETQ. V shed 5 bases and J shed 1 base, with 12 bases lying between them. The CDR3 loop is CASRSAQGNTEAFF. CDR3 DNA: TGCGCCAGCAGATCAGCTCAGGGGAACACTGAAGCTTTCTTT.

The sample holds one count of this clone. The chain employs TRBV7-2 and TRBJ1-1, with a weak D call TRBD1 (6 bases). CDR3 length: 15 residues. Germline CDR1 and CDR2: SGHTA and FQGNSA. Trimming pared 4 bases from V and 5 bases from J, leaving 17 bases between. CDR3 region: CASSSSGSRGTEAFF. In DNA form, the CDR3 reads TGTGCCAGCAGCTCGTCCGGGTCCAGGGGTACTGAAGCTTTCTTT.

This chain's CDR3 is CASSYGAGVTYEQYF. The CDR3 bases are TGTGCCAGCAGTTACGGAGCAGGGGTTACCTACGAGCAGTACTTC. V gene TRBV6-5 combines with J gene TRBJ2-7; a possible D gene is TRBD1 (6 bases). Deletions cut 2 bases from V and 2 bases from J, with 13 bases between. Germline CDR1 reads MNHEY; CDR2 reads SVGAGI. This CDR3 has 15 amino acids.

The CDR3 protein is CASRGGAGYGYTF. DNA for the CDR3: TGTGCCAGCAGGGGAGGGGCCGGGTATGGCTACACCTTC. The rearrangement uses TRBV2 and TRBJ1-2, with D possibly being TRBD1 (5 bases). Between the trimmed V and J ends, which lost 6 bases and 5 bases, there was a span of 13 bases. The CDR3 sequence is 13 residues long. Germline V gives CDR1 SNHLY, CDR2 FYNNEI.

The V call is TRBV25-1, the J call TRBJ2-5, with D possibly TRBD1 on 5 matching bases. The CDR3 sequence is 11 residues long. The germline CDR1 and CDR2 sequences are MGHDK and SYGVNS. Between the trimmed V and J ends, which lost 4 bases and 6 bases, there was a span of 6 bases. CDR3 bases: TGTGCCAGCAGTGTGGGGCAGACCCAGTACTTC. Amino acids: CASSVGQTQYF.

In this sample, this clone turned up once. CDR3 bases: TGTGCCAGCAGCTTGCAGTTAGCGAGCACAGATACGCAGTATTTT. It translates to CASSLQLASTDTQYF. The V gene is TRBV5-4, the J gene TRBJ2-3; a weak D match, TRBD2 (5 bases). Germline lookup yields CDR1 SGHNT and CDR2 YYREEE (reference sequence). Trimming left V 1 base short and J 0 bases short, with 9 bases between. This CDR3 contains 15 residues. The full variable domain, its missing parts supplied by reference TRBV5-4 and TRBJ2-3, is ETGVTQSPTHLIKTRGQQVTLRCSSQSGHNTVSWYQQALGQGPQFIFQYYREEENGRGNFPPRFSGLQFPNYSSELNVNALELDDSALYLCASSLQLASTDTQYFGPGTRLTVL.

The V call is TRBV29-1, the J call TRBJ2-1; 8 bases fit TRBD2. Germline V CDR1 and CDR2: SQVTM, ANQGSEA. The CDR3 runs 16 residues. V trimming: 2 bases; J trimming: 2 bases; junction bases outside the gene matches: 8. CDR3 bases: TGCAGCGTTGAATTCCAGCGGGGGCCGACCTACAATGAGCAGTTCTTC. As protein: CSVEFQRGPTYNEQFF.